Each of the 8 T cell receptor beta chains below was sequenced from the same sample in a study of blood T cell repertoires in COVID-19. TCRdb keeps only in-frame clones here, not all; method: immunoSEQ multiplex PCR. The sample shows some 110,000 clones, approximately 89% of them seen only once. What was sequenced was peripheral blood. Source of these receptors: a man in his forties with acute or convalescent COVID-19.

V and J are TRBV19 and TRBJ1-3; a possible D gene is TRBD1 (5 bases). CDR1 is LNHDA, CDR2 SQIVND, per germline (reference sequence). Trimming removed 7 bases at V and 2 bases at J, with 9 bases between. There are 13 residues in the CDR3. The CDR3 nucleotides read TGTGCCAGTAATAGGACACCTGGAAACACCATATATTTT. Its translation is CASNRTPGNTIYF.

The V call is TRBV13, the J call TRBJ2-1; a weak D match, TRBD2 (5 bases). V dropped 5 bases and J dropped 0 bases, with 14 bases sitting between them. Germline-derived CDR1 and CDR2 are PRHDT and FYEKMQ (reference sequence). CDR3 size: 16 residues. The DNA for the CDR3 is TGTGCCAGCAGCCTAAGGACGGGGAGCTCCTACAATGAGCAGTTCTTC. Translating it yields CASSLRTGSSYNEQFF.

This chain uses TRBV3-1 (or the pseudogene TRBV3-2) with TRBJ1-2; unclear D gene. Germline V gene lookup returns CDR1 LGHDT and CDR2 YNNKEL (reference sequence). This CDR3 has 13 amino acids. The V end lost 3 bases, the J end lost 4 bases, and 9 bases lay between the germline ends. CDR3: CASSHEGSYGYTF. In DNA, the CDR3 is TGTGCCAGCAGCCATGAGGGATCCTATGGCTACACCTTC.

The genes are TRBV18 and TRBJ1-3; D is possibly TRBD1 (6 bases). The V gene lost 1 base and the J gene lost 0 bases, with 16 bases spanning the gap. Germline values: CDR1 KGHSH, CDR2 LQKENI. The CDR3 spans 18 residues. CDR3 bases: TGTGCCAGCTCACCACTCGCACAAACAGGGCCCTCTGGAAACACCATATATTTT. This sequence encodes CASSPLAQTGPSGNTIYF.

The CDR3 here is CASSLRITGGEGYTF. CDR3 bases: TGTGCCAGCAGCTTGAGGATAACAGGGGGCGAGGGCTACACCTTC. V gene TRBV5-4 combines with J gene TRBJ1-2; 9 bases match TRBD1. Trimming took 1 base from V and 8 from J; bases not matched to a gene: 9. Germline assignment: CDR1 SGHNT and CDR2 YYREEE (reference sequence). CDR3 length: 15 amino acids. Using reference TRBV5-4 and TRBJ1-2 for the parts outside the CDR3, the full variable domain is ETGVTQSPTHLIKTRGQQVTLRCSSQSGHNTVSWYQQALGQGPQFIFQYYREEENGRGNFPPRFSGLQFPNYSSELNVNALELDDSALYLCASSLRITGGEGYTFGSGTRLTVV.

The chain employs TRBV6-5 and TRBJ2-7; 9 nucleotides match TRBD1. CDR3 size: 14 residues. The V gene end was trimmed by 8 bases and the J gene end by 5 bases; junction bases not matched to a gene: 10. The germline V gene encodes CDR1 MNHEY and CDR2 SVGAGI. CDR3 amino acids: CASRRQGEANEQYF. The CDR3 DNA reads TGTGCCAGCCGCCGACAGGGGGAAGCGAACGAGCAGTACTTC.

This rearrangement joins TRBV11-2 to TRBJ2-1; D call uncertain. Germline CDR1 and CDR2: SGHAT and FQNNGV. The CDR3 contains 16 residues. The germline V and J ends were trimmed by 5 bases and 0 bases, with 14 bases remaining between them. CDR3 amino acids: CASSPWRSYSYNEQFF. In nucleotides, the CDR3 is TGTGCCAGCAGCCCTTGGCGGAGCTACTCCTACAATGAGCAGTTCTTC.

The chain employs TRBV9 and TRBJ2-5, with D perhaps TRBD1 (6 bases). Germline V gives CDR1 SGDLS, CDR2 YYNGEE. Trimming stripped 4 bases from V and 2 bases from J, with 12 bases between. The CDR3 totals 14 residues. CDR3 nucleotide sequence: TGTGCCAGCAGCCCGCGGACAGCTCAAGAGACCCAGTACTTC. Translation: CASSPRTAQETQYF.